These 5 T cell receptor beta chains originate from one sample sequenced in a study of CD8 T cells in Susac syndrome. A quantity of about 0.5 to 1 ug RNA underwent reverse transcription using random hexamers. TCRdb analysed the immunoSEQ multiplex PCR reads with MiXCR anew, one entry per CDR3 protein. This sample has 400,000 to 550,000 distinct CDR3 sequences, with about 85% found just once. The specimen was CD8+ T cells from PBMCs. The receptors were gathered from a human donor with multiple sclerosis.

J is TRBJ2-5 and V is TRBV5-6, with 8 bases matching TRBD2. The CDR3 spans 16 residues. Germline assignment: CDR1 SGHDT and CDR2 YYEEEE. The trim removed 4 bases at V and 2 bases at J, leaving 10 bases unmatched. The DNA for the CDR3 is TGTGCCAGCAGCCCGGCGGTAGCGGGAACGCAAGAGACCCAGTACTTC. Encoded protein: CASSPAVAGTQETQYF.

This clonotype was seen only a few times. The chain has TRBV7-2 and TRBJ1-2; D gene unclear. The germline gives CDR1 SGHTA, CDR2 FQGNSA. The CDR3 is made up of 14 amino acids. Trimming left V 3 bases short and J 0 bases short, with 8 bases between. DNA for the CDR3: TGTGCCAGCAGCTTGGGAGGGACTAACTATGGCTACACCTTC. The encoded protein is CASSLGGTNYGYTF.

The chain is built from TRBV4-1 and TRBJ2-1, with D perhaps given as TRBD1 or TRBD2 (5 bases each). The CDR3 is 15 residues long. CDR1 is MGHRA and CDR2 is YSYEKL in the germline V gene. V was shortened by 0 bases and J by 8 bases, with 14 bases between the two germline ends. CDR3 amino acids: CASSQDSTGRDEQFF. Here the CDR3 DNA reads TGCGCCAGCAGCCAAGATTCAACGGGGCGGGATGAGCAGTTCTTC.

In its sample, this clonotype was seen a few times. The chain uses TRBV7-6 and TRBJ2-5; a possible D gene is TRBD2 (5 bases). There are 14 residues in the CDR3. Germline lookup yields CDR1 SGHVS and CDR2 FNYEAQ. Trimming removed 2 bases at V and 5 bases at J, with 12 bases between. The CDR3 bases are TGTGCCAGCAGCTTACCAGGAGGATGGGAGACCCAGTACTTC. Its protein product is CASSLPGGWETQYF.

This chain uses TRBV24-1 with TRBJ2-1, with TRBD2 identical over 7 bases. The germline V gene encodes CDR1 KGHDR and CDR2 SFDVKD. The CDR3 has 16 amino acids. With V trimmed by 5 bases and J by 5 bases, 11 bases remained unmatched. The CDR3: CATSGPSGGGDNEQFF. DNA for the CDR3: TGTGCCACCAGTGGTCCGTCGGGTGGGGGGGACAATGAGCAGTTCTTC.